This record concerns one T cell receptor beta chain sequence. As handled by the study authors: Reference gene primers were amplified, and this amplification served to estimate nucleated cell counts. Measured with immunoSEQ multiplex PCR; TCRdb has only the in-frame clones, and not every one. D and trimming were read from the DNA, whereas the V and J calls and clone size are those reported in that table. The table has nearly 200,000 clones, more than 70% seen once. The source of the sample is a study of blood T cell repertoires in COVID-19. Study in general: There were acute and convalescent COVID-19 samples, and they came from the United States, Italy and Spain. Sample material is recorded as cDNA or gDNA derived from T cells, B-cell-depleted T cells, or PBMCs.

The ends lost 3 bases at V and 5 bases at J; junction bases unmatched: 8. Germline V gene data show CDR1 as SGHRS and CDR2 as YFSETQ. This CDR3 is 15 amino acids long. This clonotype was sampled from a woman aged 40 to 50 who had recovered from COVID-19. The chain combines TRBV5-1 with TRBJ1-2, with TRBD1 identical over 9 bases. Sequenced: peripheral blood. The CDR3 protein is CASSYNTGTGYGYTF. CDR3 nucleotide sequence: TGCGCCAGCAGCTACAATACCGGGACAGGGTATGGCTACACCTTC.